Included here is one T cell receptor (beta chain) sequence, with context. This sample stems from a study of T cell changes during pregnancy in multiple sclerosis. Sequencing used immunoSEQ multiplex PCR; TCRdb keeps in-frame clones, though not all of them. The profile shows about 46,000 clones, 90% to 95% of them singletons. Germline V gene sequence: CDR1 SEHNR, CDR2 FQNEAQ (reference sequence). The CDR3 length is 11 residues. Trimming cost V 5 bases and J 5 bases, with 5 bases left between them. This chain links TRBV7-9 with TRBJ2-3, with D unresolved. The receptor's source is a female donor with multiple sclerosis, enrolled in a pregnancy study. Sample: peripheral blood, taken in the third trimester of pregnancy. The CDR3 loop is CASSPRDTQYF. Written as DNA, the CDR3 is TGTGCCAGCAGCCCTAGAGATACGCAGTATTTT.